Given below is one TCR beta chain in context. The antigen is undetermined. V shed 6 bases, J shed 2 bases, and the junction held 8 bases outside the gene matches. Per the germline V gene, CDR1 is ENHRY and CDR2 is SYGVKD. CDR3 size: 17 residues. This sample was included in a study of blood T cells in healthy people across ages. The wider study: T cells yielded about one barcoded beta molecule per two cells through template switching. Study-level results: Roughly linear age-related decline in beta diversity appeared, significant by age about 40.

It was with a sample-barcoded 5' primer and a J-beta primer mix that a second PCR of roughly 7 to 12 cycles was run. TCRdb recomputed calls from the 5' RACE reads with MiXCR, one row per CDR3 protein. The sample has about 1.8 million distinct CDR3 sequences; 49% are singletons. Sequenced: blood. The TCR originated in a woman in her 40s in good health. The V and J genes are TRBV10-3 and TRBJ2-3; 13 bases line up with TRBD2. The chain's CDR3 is CAIRLGLAGVFTDTQYF. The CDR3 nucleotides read TGTGCCATCAGACTCGGACTAGCGGGGGTTTTCACAGATACGCAGTATTTT.